Each of the 22 T cell receptor beta chains below was sequenced from the same sample in a study of cytomegalovirus exposure and HLA in healthy donors. With 60 Vbeta and 13 Jbeta primers, the PCR was carried out. Some clones are missing from TCRdb's copy, which holds only in-frame ones; the method was immunoSEQ multiplex PCR. The sample comprises about 180,000 clones, 55% to 75% of which are singletons, and around 2.3% rests with the top ten. Sequencing used PBMCs. The receptors derive from a human donor in good health.

J is TRBJ2-3 and V is TRBV7-3; 9 bases map to TRBD2. This CDR3 is 16 amino acids long. The junction had 5 bases not matched to a gene; V was cut back by 2 bases and J by 2 bases. CDR1 is SGHTA, CDR2 FQGTGA, per germline. The CDR3 loop is CASSLGLAGNTDTQYF. CDR3 bases: TGTGCCAGCAGCTTAGGGCTAGCGGGAAACACAGATACGCAGTATTTT.

This chain links TRBV6-5 with TRBJ2-7, with 9 bases fitting TRBD1. V lost 9 bases to trimming and J lost 2 bases; unmatched junction nucleotides: 5. Germline V lookup: CDR1 MNHEY, CDR2 SVGAGI. This CDR3 has 13 residues. This chain's CDR3 is CASQDRGTYEQYF. The CDR3 bases are TGTGCCAGTCAGGACAGGGGCACCTACGAGCAGTACTTC.

As for this clone: Additional DNA sequences in this sample encode the identical CDR3. CDR3 DNA sequence: TGCGCCAGCAGCCAAGATAGGCAGGGGGCCTACGAGCAGTACTTC. As protein: CASSQDRQGAYEQYF. The chain joins TRBV4-3 to TRBJ2-7; TRBD1 matches 7 bases. The CDR3 consists of 15 residues. Germline-derived CDR1 and CDR2 are LGHNA and YSLEER. V trimming: 0 bases; J trimming: 2 bases; junction bases outside the gene matches: 4.

This clone was counted between two and nine times. The chain uses TRBV11-3 and TRBJ2-1; 14 bases map to TRBD2. J was trimmed by 7 bases and V by 5 bases; bases with no gene match: 10. The germline V gene encodes CDR1 SGHNT and CDR2 YENEEA. This CDR3 spans 17 amino acids. The CDR3 DNA is TGTGCCAGCAGCCCTAGGACTAGCGGGGGGTTAAGGAATGAGCAGTTCTTC. Protein: CASSPRTSGGLRNEQFF.

The CDR3, as DNA: TGTGCCAGCAGCTTAGACTGGAGTAGCTCCTACAATGAGCAGTTCTTC. Translating it yields CASSLDWSSSYNEQFF. The chain is built from TRBV7-6 and TRBJ2-1, with D unresolved. Trimming stripped 1 base from V and 0 bases from J, with 10 bases between. CDR1 is SGHVS, CDR2 FNYEAQ, per germline. The CDR3 covers 16 residues. Using reference TRBV7-6 and TRBJ2-1 for the parts outside the CDR3, the full variable domain is GAGVSQSPRYKVTKRGQDVALRCDPISGHVSLYWYRQALGQGPEFLTYFNYEAQQDKSGLPNDRFSAERPEGSISTLTIQRTEQRDSAMYRCASSLDWSSSYNEQFFGPGTRLTVL.

This rearrangement joins TRBV6-5 to TRBJ2-7, with 9 bases lining up with TRBD2. The ends lost 0 bases at V and 2 bases at J; junction bases unmatched: 5. This CDR3 comprises 16 residues. Germline V gene lookup returns CDR1 MNHEY and CDR2 SVGAGI. CDR3 residues: CASSYSFSGGTYEQYF. The CDR3 DNA follows: TGTGCCAGCAGTTACTCGTTCAGCGGGGGGACCTACGAGCAGTACTTC.

This clone was observed a single time. V usage is TRBV7-9 and J usage is TRBJ2-1; TRBD2 matches 7 bases. J lost 6 bases, V lost 4 bases, and 9 bases had no gene match. Germline CDR1 SEHNR, CDR2 FQNEAQ (reference sequence). The CDR3 is 15 amino acids. The CDR3 region is CASSSSGPSGNEQFF. CDR3 coding DNA: TGTGCCAGCAGCTCTAGCGGCCCCTCGGGCAATGAGCAGTTCTTC.

V gene TRBV5-6 combines with J gene TRBJ2-7; no definite D call. CDR1 and CDR2 (germline): SGHDT, YYEEEE. Deletions cut 0 bases from V and 7 bases from J, with 14 bases between. This CDR3 is built from 14 residues. The DNA for the CDR3 is TGTGCCAGCAGCTTGGTGAGACACCCCCAGGAGCAGTACTTC. Translation gives CASSLVRHPQEQYF.

The chain is built from TRBV9 and TRBJ2-3; 11 bases are shared with TRBD2. The V segment lost 3 bases and the J segment 0 bases; nucleotides outside the gene matches: 0. The CDR3 length is 15 residues. CDR1 is SGDLS and CDR2 is YYNGEE in the germline V gene. CDR3 sequence reads: CASSASGGSTDTQYF. CDR3 bases: TGTGCCAGCAGCGCTAGCGGGGGGAGCACAGATACGCAGTATTTT. Variable domain in full (rest from reference TRBV9 and TRBJ2-3): DSGVTQTPKHLITATGQRVTLRCSPRSGDLSVYWYQQSLDQGLQFLIQYYNGEERAKGNILERFSAQQFPDLHSELNLSSLELGDSALYFCASSASGGSTDTQYFGPGTRLTVL.

Only one count was recorded for this clone. The J gene is TRBJ2-5, the V gene TRBV5-1, with D perhaps matching TRBD1 (6 bases). Trimming stripped 4 bases from V and 7 bases from J, with 17 bases between. The CDR3 totals 14 residues. Germline CDR1 and CDR2: SGHRS and YFSETQ. CDR3 in amino acids: CASSTGWTEGTQYF. The CDR3 DNA is TGCGCCAGCAGCACCGGGTGGACAGAAGGGACCCAGTACTTC.

The rearrangement links TRBV15 to TRBJ2-1; tentative D call: TRBD2 (5 bases). This CDR3 has 13 amino acids. Trimming left V 2 bases short and J 6 bases short, with 8 bases between. Germline V lookup: CDR1 LNHNV, CDR2 YYDKDF (reference sequence). In DNA, the CDR3 is TGTGCCACCAGCAGACCGGACTTCAATGAGCAGTTCTTC. Protein product: CATSRPDFNEQFF.

This clone was picked up a small number of times. CDR3: CASSLATGAETYEQYF. The CDR3 coding sequence is TGTGCCAGCAGCTTAGCTACAGGGGCTGAAACCTACGAGCAGTACTTC. The J gene is TRBJ2-7, the V gene TRBV7-6, with TRBD1 identical over 7 bases. The V segment lost 0 bases and the J segment 2 bases; nucleotides outside the gene matches: 7. The CDR3 totals 16 residues. The germline CDR1 and CDR2 sequences are SGHVS and FNYEAQ.

The V and J genes are TRBV9 and TRBJ1-3; D gene ambiguous. From germline, CDR1 is SGDLS and CDR2 YYNGEE. The length of the CDR3 is 13 residues. V was cut by 0 bases and J by 4 bases, with 5 bases left in between. CDR3 DNA: TGTGCCAGCAGCGTAGTTAGAGGAAACACCATATATTTT. The encoded protein is CASSVVRGNTIYF.

This clone has just a few counts. V gene TRBV18 combines with J gene TRBJ2-5, with 7 positions matching TRBD1. With V trimmed by 5 bases and J by 2 bases, 2 bases remained unmatched. Germline V gives CDR1 KGHSH, CDR2 LQKENI. The CDR3 is 13 amino acids. The CDR3 sequence is CASSTGEQETQYF. Here the CDR3 DNA reads TGTGCCAGCTCAACAGGGGAACAAGAGACCCAGTACTTC.

The CDR3: CASSYSIGPRGEQYF. The CDR3 DNA reads as TGTGCCAGCAGTTACTCGATTGGGCCAAGGGGCGAGCAGTACTTC. V gene TRBV6-5 combines with J gene TRBJ2-7, with D maybe TRBD1 (5 bases). The V gene lost 0 bases and the J gene lost 6 bases, with 15 bases spanning the gap. The CDR3 runs to 15 residues. CDR1 MNHEY and CDR2 SVGAGI come from the germline V gene.

The chain uses TRBV12-5 and TRBJ1-4; 7 bases fit TRBD1. Germline-derived CDR1 and CDR2 are LGHNT and FRNRAP. The CDR3 has 16 residues. After removal of 0 bases from V and 3 bases from J, the junction contained 4 bases not matched to a gene. CDR3 bases: TGTGCTAGTGGTTTGGTACGGACAGGCCCTAATGAAAAACTGTTTTTT. It codes for CASGLVRTGPNEKLFF.

The chain combines TRBV10-1 with TRBJ2-7, with a weak D call TRBD1 (7 bases). The CDR3 runs to 14 residues. Germline V CDR1 and CDR2: WNHNN, SYGVQD (reference sequence). With 6 bases removed from V and 9 bases from J, the gap between germline ends came to 21 bases. The CDR3 DNA reads as TGCGCCAGCAGCGCCGGGGACAGCGCGCGGGGGCAGTACTTC. It specifies CASSAGDSARGQYF.

This clone turned up a few times. The rearrangement uses TRBV27 and TRBJ2-7, with D unclear. This CDR3 region has 14 residues. Germline V gene sequence: CDR1 MNHEY, CDR2 SMNVEV (reference sequence). Trimming took 3 bases from V and 2 from J, leaving 11 bases between them. The CDR3 region has the DNA TGTGCCAGCAGTTTCAACGGTCCCACCTACGAGCAGTACTTC. This encodes CASSFNGPTYEQYF.

The chain has TRBV10-2 and TRBJ1-2; TRBD1 aligns across 7 bases. The CDR3 extends over 14 amino acids. Unmatched junction bases numbered 10, after V lost 8 bases and J lost 4 bases. From germline, CDR1 is WSHSY and CDR2 SAAADI. Here the CDR3 reads CASGAQGMVYGYTF. Written as DNA, the CDR3 is TGCGCCAGCGGGGCACAGGGGATGGTCTATGGCTACACCTTC.

V usage is TRBV13 and J usage is TRBJ2-7; 8 nucleotides line up with TRBD2. The junction had 10 bases not matched to a gene; V was cut back by 5 bases and J by 4 bases. The CDR3 runs 15 residues. The germline V gene encodes CDR1 PRHDT and CDR2 FYEKMQ (reference sequence). DNA of the CDR3: TGTGCCAGCAGCCCTCGACTAGCGACAGGTTACGAGCAGTACTTC. It encodes CASSPRLATGYEQYF.

The chain recombines TRBV19 with TRBJ1-6; unclear D gene. Trimming took off 2 bases at V and 6 bases at J, with 11 bases between the two ends. CDR1 is LNHDA and CDR2 is SQIVND in the germline V gene (reference sequence). The CDR3 is 15 amino acids. DNA of the CDR3: TGTGCCAGTAGTATACAACTTACCGGTAATTCACCCCTCCACTTT. Residues: CASSIQLTGNSPLHF.

The genes are TRBV11-3 and TRBJ2-7; D not resolved. V lost 1 base to trimming and J lost 5 bases, with 6 bases between them. Germline V CDR1 and CDR2: SGHNT, YENEEA. The CDR3 covers 12 residues. The CDR3 protein is CASSLVPDEQYF. Here the CDR3 DNA reads TGTGCCAGCAGCTTAGTGCCGGACGAGCAGTACTTC. The full variable domain, in which reference TRBV11-3 and TRBJ2-7 provide the parts outside the CDR3, is EAGVVQSPRYKIIEKKQPVAFWCNPISGHNTLYWYLQNLGQGPELLIRYENEEAVDDSQLPKDRFSAERLKGVDSTLKIQPAELGDSAVYLCASSLVPDEQYFGPGTRLTVT.